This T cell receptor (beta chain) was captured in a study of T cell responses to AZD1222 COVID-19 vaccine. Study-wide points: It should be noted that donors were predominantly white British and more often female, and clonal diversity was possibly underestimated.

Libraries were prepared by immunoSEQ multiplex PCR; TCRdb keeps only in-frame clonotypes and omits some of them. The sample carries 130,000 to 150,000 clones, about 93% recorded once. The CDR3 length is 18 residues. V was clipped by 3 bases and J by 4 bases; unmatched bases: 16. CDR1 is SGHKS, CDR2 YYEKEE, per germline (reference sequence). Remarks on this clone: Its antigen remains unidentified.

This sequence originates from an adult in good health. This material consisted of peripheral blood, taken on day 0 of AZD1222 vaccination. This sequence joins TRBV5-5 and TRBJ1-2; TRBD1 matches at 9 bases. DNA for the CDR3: TGTGCCAGCAGCTCGCCGGCCGAACCTTGGACAGGGGCCTATGGCTACACCTTC. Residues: CASSSPAEPWTGAYGYTF.